A single sample is the source of the 7 T cell receptor beta chains below, sequenced in a study of shared clonotypes between healthy human individuals. Sequencing used immunoSEQ multiplex PCR; TCRdb keeps in-frame clones, though not all of them. The top ten clones hold under 15% of a sample with 530,000 or so clones, about 75% of them seen once. The specimen sequenced was PBMCs. The receptors originated from a woman in her thirties or forties in good health. Some clones in this sample may be carry-over from other donors' samples.

This clone was seen once. The CDR3 nucleotides are TGTGCCTGGGGAGACAGCCAAGAGACCCAGTACTTC. Protein: CAWGDSQETQYF. The rearrangement links TRBV30 to TRBJ2-5; D might be TRBD1 (5 bases). Trimming pared 5 bases from V and 1 base from J, leaving 8 bases between. The CDR3 covers 12 residues. Germline lookup yields CDR1 GTSNPN and CDR2 SVGIG (reference sequence). The full variable domain, in which reference TRBV30 and TRBJ2-5 provide the parts outside the CDR3, is SQTIHQWPATLVQPVGSPLSLECTVEGTSNPNLYWYRQAAGRGLQLLFYSVGIGQISSEVPQNLSASRPQDRQFILSSKKLLLSDSGFYLCAWGDSQETQYFGPGTRLLVL.

This chain connects TRBV18 to TRBJ1-2; unclear D gene. Germline loops: CDR1 KGHSH, CDR2 LQKENI. CDR3 length equals 20 residues. Trimming took off 3 bases at V and 0 bases at J, with 26 bases between the two ends. CDR3 in DNA: TGTGCCAGCTCACCTCGGCACGGAGCACCCAGACCAATAGCTAACTATGGCTACACCTTC. Translating gives CASSPRHGAPRPIANYGYTF.

This clone was observed a handful of times. V is TRBV19 and J is TRBJ1-1; D call uncertain. The germline V and J ends were trimmed by 5 bases and 1 base, with 11 bases remaining between them. The CDR3 covers 14 residues. The germline gives CDR1 LNHDA, CDR2 SQIVND (reference sequence). CDR3 in amino acids: CASSADWENTEAFF. The CDR3 DNA reads TGTGCCAGTAGTGCGGACTGGGAGAACACTGAAGCTTTCTTT.

This clone was recorded once. This rearrangement joins TRBV18 to TRBJ2-5; D is unresolved. CDR3 length equals 14 residues. Trimming took 1 base from V and 1 from J, leaving 7 bases between them. The germline V gene encodes CDR1 KGHSH and CDR2 LQKENI. The CDR3, as DNA: TGTGCCAGCTCACCACGGGTAGTCCAAGAGACCCAGTACTTC. Its protein product is CASSPRVVQETQYF.

This clone was detected a few times. The J gene is TRBJ2-5, the V gene TRBV11-2; D uncertain. The end of the DNA fits TRBJ2-7 better, so the J call may be wrong. The CDR3 is made up of 13 amino acids. CDR1 and CDR2 (germline): SGHAT, FQNNGV. CDR3 DNA: TGTGCCAGCAGCTTAAATCCGGGCGTCGAGCAGTACTTC. The encoded protein is CASSLNPGVEQYF.

The rearrangement uses TRBV9 and TRBJ2-5; D gene uncertain. Per the germline V gene, CDR1 is SGDLS and CDR2 is YYNGEE. Trimming shortened V by 0 bases and J by 4 bases, and 13 bases separated the two germline ends. The CDR3 runs 15 residues. CDR3 sequence (DNA): TGTGCCAGCAGCGTAGCCGGCGAAGGCGGAGAGACCCAGTACTTC. Protein: CASSVAGEGGETQYF.

The genes are TRBV7-9 and TRBJ2-1; 10 nucleotides agree with TRBD2. CDR1 and CDR2 (germline): SEHNR, FQNEAQ (reference sequence). The CDR3 loop spans 15 amino acids. The V and J ends lost 4 bases and 6 bases, in that order; junction bases with no gene match: 6. CDR3 loop: CASSYLAGGPNEQFF. The CDR3 DNA reads as TGTGCCAGCAGCTACTTAGCGGGAGGCCCCAATGAGCAGTTCTTC.